The sample holds a few counts of the clone carrying this T cell receptor (beta chain). The CDR3 spans 13 residues. Germline V gene data show CDR1 as SGHTA and CDR2 as FQGNSA. Trimming stripped 5 bases from V and 1 base from J, with 8 bases between. Conversion of TCR transcripts into cDNA relied on 5'RACE template switching, which added a universal primer site and UMIs. TCRdb fed the 5' RACE reads into MiXCR, producing one record per CDR3 protein. The sample lists approximately 350,000 distinct CDR3 sequences; around a tenth were seen once. The record originates from a study of T cells after yellow fever vaccination. Study-wide context: The SMART-Seq v4 Ultra Low Input method served to prepare the low-cell-number fractions.

The chain employs TRBV7-2 and TRBJ1-1; D gene ambiguous. The source was PBMCs, collected on the day of the first yellow fever vaccination. The source of this sequence is a man between 18 and 35 years old who received the YFV17D yellow fever vaccine. CDR3 loop: CASSEDSNTEAFF. CDR3 sequence (DNA): TGTGCCAGCAGCGAGGACTCGAACACTGAAGCTTTCTTT.